The present T cell receptor beta chain was sequenced within a study of beta chain features in type 1 diabetes. Study-wide results and caveats: Sequencing from cDNA could over-represent high-TCR-expressing cells.

Regarding this clone: Its antigen is not known.

Expressed TCRB transcripts were sequenced, since all the RNA that had been isolated was reverse transcribed. TCRdb keeps only in-frame clones here, not all; method: immunoSEQ multiplex PCR. The table includes 60,000 or so clones, approximately 59% detected once. Naive, central memory, regulatory and stem cell-like memory cells within the CD4+ compartment were sorted using CD45RO/CCR7/CD25/CD127/CD95/CD27. Sequenced sample: Tregs from blood. This sequence was found in a woman younger than 30 in good health.

The CDR3 DNA follows: TGTGCCAGCAGCTCTAGACGGAGTAAAGCTTTCTTT. As protein: CASSSRRSKAFF. The V and J genes are TRBV5-6 and TRBJ1-1; D gene unclear. The germline V gene encodes CDR1 SGHDT and CDR2 YYEEEE. With 3 bases removed from V and 9 bases from J, the gap between germline ends came to 12 bases. The CDR3 has 12 amino acids.